At least ten counts were recorded for the clone carrying this T cell receptor (beta chain). The sample comes from a study of T-cell reconstitution after alpha-beta-depleted transplantation in children. The CDR3 has 14 amino acids. Looked up from germline, CDR1 is SGHRS and CDR2 is YFSETQ. Trimming left V 2 bases short and J 6 bases short, with 14 bases between. A TCRbeta library incorporating unique molecular identifiers was prepared. TCRdb ran MiXCR on the PCR reads and lists one entry per CDR3 protein. The top ten clones hold roughly 7% of a sample with about 27,000 distinct CDR3 sequences, 6.3% of them seen once.

This clonotype was sampled from a male patient younger than 18 who had a stem cell transplant for acute myeloid leukemia, so the T cells may come from the graft donor. Here the sequenced sample was PBMCs, mostly from graft donor cells, taken 180 days after TCRalphabeta/CD19-depleted stem cell transplant. V usage is TRBV5-1 and J usage is TRBJ1-2, with D maybe TRBD1 (6 bases). CDR3 DNA sequence: TGCGCCAGCAGCTTCCGGCGGGGGCCAGATGGCTACACCTTC. It encodes CASSFRRGPDGYTF.